The 6 T cell receptor beta chains given below trace back to one sample, sequenced in a study of blood T cells in healthy people across ages. Through a sample-barcoded 5' primer and a J-beta primer mix, a second PCR was run for roughly 6 to 11 cycles. TCRdb processed the 5' RACE reads anew with MiXCR; each CDR3 protein has one entry. The data show around 1,000,000 distinct CDR3 sequences, less than 25% seen once. These data are also associated with another study on T cells of mothers and their children.

Source material: blood. The origin of the receptors is a girl aged 2-10 years in good health.

The chain has TRBV12-3 or TRBV12-4 and TRBJ1-2, with TRBD1 as a possible D gene (6 bases). The ends were cut back, 3 bases at V and 5 bases at J, with 16 bases in the middle. The CDR3 runs 15 residues. The CDR3 is CASSLYREREYGYTF. CDR3 coding DNA: TGTGCCAGCAGTTTGTACAGGGAAAGGGAATATGGCTACACCTTC.

The V call is TRBV29-1, the J call TRBJ2-1, with a weak D call TRBD1 (6 bases). Between the trimmed V and J ends, which lost 8 bases and 4 bases, there was a span of 18 bases. Germline V CDR1 and CDR2: SQVTM, ANQGSEA. This CDR3 comprises 14 residues. CDR3 sequence reads: CSSKRGGVYNEQFF. The CDR3 DNA follows: TGCAGCTCGAAAAGAGGGGGAGTTTACAATGAGCAGTTCTTC.

This chain links TRBV6-5 with TRBJ2-1; 9 nucleotides agree with TRBD1. Germline values: CDR1 MNHEY, CDR2 SVGAGI. With 2 bases clipped from V and 9 bases from J, the junction kept 5 bases outside the gene matches. The CDR3 loop spans 14 amino acids. Here the CDR3 reads CASSYLGQGGEQFF. DNA of the CDR3: TGTGCCAGCAGTTACCTGGGACAGGGCGGTGAGCAGTTCTTC.

This clonotype was seen more than once but under ten times. J is TRBJ2-5 and V is TRBV10-3, with 8 bases fitting TRBD2. The DNA end is a closer match to TRBJ2-7, so the J assignment may be wrong. This CDR3 contains 14 residues. Germline values: CDR1 ENHRY, CDR2 SYGVKD. The CDR3 is CAVNAGGLDYEQYF. For the CDR3, the DNA is TGTGCCGTCAATGCGGGGGGACTCGACTACGAGCAGTACTTC.

This chain uses TRBV11-2 with TRBJ1-2; the D is unclear. Germline V gene lookup returns CDR1 SGHAT and CDR2 FQNNGV. This CDR3 contains 18 residues. Between the trimmed V and J ends, which lost 2 bases and 4 bases, there was a span of 23 bases. The CDR3 loop reads CASSLKTVGSSIFYGYTF. The CDR3 DNA sequence: TGTGCCAGCAGCTTAAAGACGGTCGGGTCGTCGATTTTCTATGGCTACACCTTC. The full variable domain, rest sourced from reference TRBV11-2 and TRBJ1-2, is EAGVAQSPRYKIIEKRQSVAFWCNPISGHATLYWYQQILGQGPKLLIQFQNNGVVDDSQLPKDRFSAERLKGVDSTLKIQPAKLEDSAVYLCASSLKTVGSSIFYGYTFGSGTRLTVV.

This clonotype was observed a few times. The chain links TRBV7-9 to TRBJ2-1, with TRBD1 matching 7 bases. Germline V gives CDR1 SEHNR, CDR2 FQNEAQ (reference sequence). V dropped 2 bases and J dropped 6; count of bases not matched to a gene: 4. The CDR3 contains 14 residues. For the CDR3, the DNA is TGTGCCAGCAGCTTAAGCCGGGACAGCAATGAGCAGTTCTTC. This sequence encodes CASSLSRDSNEQFF.